This TCR beta chain was identified during a study of T-cell reconstitution after alpha-beta-depleted transplantation in children. This clonotype has only one observation. What it recognizes is unknown. Preparing the TCRbeta library involved the use of unique molecular identifiers. TCRdb recomputed calls from the PCR reads with MiXCR, one row per CDR3 protein. The table shows over 400,000 distinct CDR3 sequences, with roughly 43% occurring only once. Study-level findings and limits: Roughly two months post-transplant, alpha-beta T cells reportedly originated from several hundred graft clones that had expanded. Where some patients showed high TCRbeta diversity at day 60, it came from recipient T cells and thymic progenitors that had survived.

This CDR3 is built from 18 residues. Germline assignment: CDR1 SGHTA and CDR2 FQGTGA. The ends lost 5 bases at V and 2 bases at J; junction bases unmatched: 13. This chain links TRBV7-3 with TRBJ2-7; the match to TRBD2 covers 12 bases. The sequence derives from a girl aged 2 to 9 with aplastic anemia, due to receive a stem cell transplant. The sequenced sample was PBMCs, obtained before TCRalphabeta/CD19-depleted stem cell transplant. The CDR3 nucleotides are TGTGCCAGCAGCCACCAGGCTAGCGGGGGGGCGTATCCCTACGAGCAGTACTTC. Residues: CASSHQASGGAYPYEQYF.